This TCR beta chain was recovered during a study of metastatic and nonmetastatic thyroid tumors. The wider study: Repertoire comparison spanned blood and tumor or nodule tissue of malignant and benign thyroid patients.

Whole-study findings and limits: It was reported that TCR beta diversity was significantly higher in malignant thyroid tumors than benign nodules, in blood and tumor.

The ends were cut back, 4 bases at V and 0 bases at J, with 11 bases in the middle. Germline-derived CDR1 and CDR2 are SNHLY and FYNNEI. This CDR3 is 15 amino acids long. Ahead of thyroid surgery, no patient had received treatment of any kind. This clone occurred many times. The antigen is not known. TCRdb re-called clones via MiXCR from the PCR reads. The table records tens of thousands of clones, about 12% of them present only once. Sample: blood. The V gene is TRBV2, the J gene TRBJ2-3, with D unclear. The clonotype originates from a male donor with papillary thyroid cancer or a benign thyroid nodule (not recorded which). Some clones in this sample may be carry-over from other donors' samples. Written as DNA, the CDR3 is TGTGCCAGCAGTGCGGAGCCCGGTAGCACAGATACGCAGTATTTT. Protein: CASSAEPGSTDTQYF. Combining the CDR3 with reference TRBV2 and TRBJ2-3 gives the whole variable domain EPEVTQTPSHQVTQMGQEVILRCVPISNHLYFYWYRQILGQKVEFLVSFYNNEISEKSEIFDDQFSVERPDGSNFTLKIRSTKLEDSAMYFCASSAEPGSTDTQYFGPGTRLTVL.